This T cell receptor (beta chain) derives from a study of T-cell memory formation after mild COVID-19. In germline, CDR1 is SGHTA, CDR2 FQGNSA. V lost 4 bases, J lost 2 bases, and 8 bases stayed unmatched. This CDR3 is built from 15 residues. This clonotype was counted only a few times. One entry per CDR3 protein, called by TCRdb with MiXCR from the 5' RACE reads. The sample shows around 400,000 distinct CDR3 sequences, 24% of them seen only once. The sequenced sample was PBMCs or a T cell subset sorted from them (not recorded which). The receptor's source is an adult woman who had mild COVID-19 (a few samples of this study predate the infection). Cell type and time point are not known. This sequence joins TRBV7-2 and TRBJ2-7, with TRBD1 identical over 7 bases. CDR3 loop: CASSSTGTVTYEQYF. The CDR3 DNA reads TGTGCCAGCAGCTCGACCGGGACAGTTACCTACGAGCAGTACTTC.